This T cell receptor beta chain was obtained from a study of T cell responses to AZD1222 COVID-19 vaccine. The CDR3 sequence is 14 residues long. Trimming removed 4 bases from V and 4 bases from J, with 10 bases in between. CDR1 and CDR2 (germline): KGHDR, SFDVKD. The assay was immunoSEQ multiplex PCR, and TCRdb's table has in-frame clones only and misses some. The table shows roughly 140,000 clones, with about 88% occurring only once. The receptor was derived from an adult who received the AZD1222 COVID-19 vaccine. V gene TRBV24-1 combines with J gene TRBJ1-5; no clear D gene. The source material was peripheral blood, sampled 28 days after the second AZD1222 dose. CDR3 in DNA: TGTGCCACCAGTGAACGGACGGGGAATCAGCCCCAGCATTTT. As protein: CATSERTGNQPQHF.